This T cell receptor (beta chain) was recorded in a study of cytomegalovirus exposure and HLA in healthy donors. Study findings and constraints: Segments of the TCR beta V type were, in most cases, productive about 90% or about 30% of the time in an earlier analysis. Listed as cytomegalovirus-associated were 150 to 200 TCR beta chains. A few CMV-associated chains proved CMV antigen-specific in vitro. Because they were indistinguishable, some V segments, including TRBV6-2 and TRBV6-3, were excluded.

The PCR had 60 Vbeta and 13 Jbeta primers. TCRdb keeps only in-frame clones here, not all; method: immunoSEQ multiplex PCR. The table lists about 98,000 clones, 60% to 85% of them singletons, with 16% in the top ten. Comment on this clone: Its antigen remains unknown.

V gave up 8 bases and J gave up 1 base; unmatched junction bases: 14. The CDR3 totals 17 residues. The germline V gene encodes CDR1 SQVTM and CDR2 ANQGSEA. The sample comprised PBMCs. V is TRBV29-1 and J is TRBJ2-3; 11 bases are a match to TRBD1. This receptor was taken from a man between 60 and 75 years old in good health and CMV-seropositive. CDR3 region: CSSSRTGGRLGTDTQYF. The DNA for the CDR3 is TGCAGCAGCTCAAGGACAGGGGGCAGGCTGGGCACAGATACGCAGTATTTT.